This T cell receptor (beta chain) was captured in a study of shared clonotypes between healthy human individuals. It was 200 to 250 ng DNA, some 30,000 T cell genomes, that sorted-subset replicate PCRs used. The repertoire was sequenced with immunoSEQ multiplex PCR; TCRdb's copy has only in-frame clones and lacks some. The table lists nearly 1 million clones, roughly 72% of them singletons. Looked up from germline, CDR1 is SGHDT and CDR2 is YYEEEE. CDR3 size: 15 residues. V lost 6 bases to trimming and J lost 2 bases; unmatched junction nucleotides: 7. V and J are TRBV5-6 and TRBJ2-2; 7 bases are shared with TRBD2. Input material: memory CD4+ T cells sorted from blood. Subset described: CD45RA-negative fraction. The TCR comes from a man in his late teens or twenties in good health. The CDR3 bases are TGTGCCAGCAAGGAGCTAGCGGCCAACACCGGGGAGCTGTTTTTT. Protein product: CASKELAANTGELFF.